This section outlines one TCR beta chain sequence together with its context. The antigen this receptor binds is unknown. No per-base quality is available; no much larger clone lies one base away. This sample stems from a study of identical twins (dated by TCRdb to the mid-2010s). With respect to the entire study: To test whether fetal clonotypes persist, this study deep-sequenced TCR alpha and beta repertoires from monozygotic twins, from unrelated adults of various ages, and from cord blood. Replicate twin experiments were performed at different times using different library preparation protocols to rule out contamination. The full study reports these points: Fewer insertions were carried by abundant cord blood beta clonotypes; a weaker similar trend was observed in young adult naive repertoires, while no such trend was observed in memory repertoires. Zero-insertion analyses could be partly confounded by invariant T cells such as MAIT and iNKT, though diverse VJ usage argued against such confounding for most clonotypes. Conclusions relied on cross-sectional statistical analysis, since the same donors could not be followed over many years. A weaker excess of twin sharing was found in beta out-of-frame sequences because the signal-to-noise ratio was lowered by fewer shared sequences. Compared with coincidental sharing between unrelated individuals, out-of-frame TCR alpha sequences shared between twins showed an excess of sequences with low generation probability. Recombination models systematically underestimated out-of-frame TCR alpha sharing in monozygotic twins but agreed with sharing between unrelated individuals.

The CDR3 starts with the cysteine, ends with the phenylalanine, and has 14 residues. Here the CDR3 DNA is all that survives: 42 bases in frame from base 1. V is shortened by 5 bases, J by 7 bases, and the region joining them spans 21 bases. The germline V gene (reference sequence) sets CDR1 to DFQATT and CDR2 to SNEGSKA. Library preparation was by 5' RACE. These reads were obtained on an Illumina HiSeq 2000. A universal primer binding site was introduced by template switching, and a unique molecular identifier was present in the final cDNA, enabling accurate counting of TCR cDNA molecules. Specific primers in the conserved constant-segment region were used to synthesize first-strand cDNA for the TCR alpha and beta chains. To control for contamination, each cDNA library was double barcoded with a SMART-Mk sample barcode plus Illumina barcodes. Two successive PCR steps introduced TruSeq adapter sequences along with Illumina sample barcodes. Sequencing of the TCR alpha and beta cDNA libraries was done on the Illumina HiSeq platform using custom primers. Turning to the authors' computational methods: MiGEC processed the raw reads to extract unique molecular identifiers, while MiXCR was used to determine the CDR3 positions. For each individual, recombination models were inferred using an EM algorithm with the repgenHMM and IGoR tools. Shared clonotypes were analyzed with the tcR package in R, and sharing was normalized by the product of cloneset sizes. Out-of-frame nonproductive sequences were analyzed to study raw recombination free of thymic and clonal selection effects. In-frame beta chains were kept once TCRdb had trimmed the public reads at Q25 with fastp and called clones with MiXCR. Entries are consolidated by CDR3 protein sequence, retaining the most common genes and DNA. These V and J calls are TCRdb output, not the study's own analysis. For this sample there are 1.5 million to 2 million distinct CDR3 sequences; more than 30% appear just once. 0.25% to 0.3% of the sample comes from the top ten.

Every donor was a healthy Caucasian. Sequencing input: cord blood. The source of this sequence is a newborn girl in good health. The chain couples TRBV20-1 to TRBJ2-7; the D region is possibly TRBD1 or TRBD2, each matching across 5 bases. The CDR3 sequence is CSAGASGANNEQYF. The sequenced DNA: TGCAGTGCTGGGGCGAGCGGAGCCAACAATGAGCAGTACTTC.